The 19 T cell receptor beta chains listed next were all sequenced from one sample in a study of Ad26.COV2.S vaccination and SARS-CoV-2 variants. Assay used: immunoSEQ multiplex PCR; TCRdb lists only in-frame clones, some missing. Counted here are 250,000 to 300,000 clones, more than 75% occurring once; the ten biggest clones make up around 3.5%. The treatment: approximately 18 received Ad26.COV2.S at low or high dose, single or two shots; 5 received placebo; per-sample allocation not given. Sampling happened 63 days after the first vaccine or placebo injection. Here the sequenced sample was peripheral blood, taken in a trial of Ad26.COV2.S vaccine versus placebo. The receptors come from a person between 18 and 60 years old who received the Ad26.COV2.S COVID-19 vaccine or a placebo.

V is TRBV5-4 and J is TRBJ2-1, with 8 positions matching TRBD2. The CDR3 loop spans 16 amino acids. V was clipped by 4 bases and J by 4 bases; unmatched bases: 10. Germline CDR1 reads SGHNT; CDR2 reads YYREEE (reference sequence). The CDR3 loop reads CASSTGTRGDYNEQFF. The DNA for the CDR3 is TGTGCCAGCAGCACCGGGACTAGAGGGGATTACAATGAGCAGTTCTTC. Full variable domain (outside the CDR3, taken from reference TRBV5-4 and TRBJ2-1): ETGVTQSPTHLIKTRGQQVTLRCSSQSGHNTVSWYQQALGQGPQFIFQYYREEENGRGNFPPRFSGLQFPNYSSELNVNALELDDSALYLCASSTGTRGDYNEQFFGPGTRLTVL.

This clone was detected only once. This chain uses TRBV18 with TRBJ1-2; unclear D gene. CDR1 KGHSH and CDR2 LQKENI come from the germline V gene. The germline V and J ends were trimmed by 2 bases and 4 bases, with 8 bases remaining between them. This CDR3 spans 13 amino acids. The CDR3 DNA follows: TGTGCCAGCTCACCAGGCGAAGGCTATGGCTACACCTTC. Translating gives CASSPGEGYGYTF.

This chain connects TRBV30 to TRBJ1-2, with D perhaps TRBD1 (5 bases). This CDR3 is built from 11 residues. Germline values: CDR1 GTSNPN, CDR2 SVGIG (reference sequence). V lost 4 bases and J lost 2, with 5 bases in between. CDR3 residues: CAWNRNYGYTF. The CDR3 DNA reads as TGTGCCTGGAACAGGAACTATGGCTACACCTTC.

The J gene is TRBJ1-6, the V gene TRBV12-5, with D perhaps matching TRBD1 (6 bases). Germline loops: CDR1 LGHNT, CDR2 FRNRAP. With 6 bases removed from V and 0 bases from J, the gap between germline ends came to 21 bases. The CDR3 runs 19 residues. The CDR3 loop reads CASGSTGKGESSYNSPLHF. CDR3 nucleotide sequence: TGTGCTAGTGGGAGTACAGGGAAAGGAGAGAGCTCCTATAATTCACCCCTCCACTTT.

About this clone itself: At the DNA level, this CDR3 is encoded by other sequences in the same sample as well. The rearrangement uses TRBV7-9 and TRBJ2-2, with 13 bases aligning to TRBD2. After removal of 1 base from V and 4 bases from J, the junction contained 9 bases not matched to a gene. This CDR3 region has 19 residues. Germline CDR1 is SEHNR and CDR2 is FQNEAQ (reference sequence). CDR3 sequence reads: CASSLVGLAGVGGTGELFF. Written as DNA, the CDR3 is TGTGCCAGCAGCTTAGTTGGACTAGCGGGAGTCGGTGGCACCGGGGAGCTGTTTTTT.

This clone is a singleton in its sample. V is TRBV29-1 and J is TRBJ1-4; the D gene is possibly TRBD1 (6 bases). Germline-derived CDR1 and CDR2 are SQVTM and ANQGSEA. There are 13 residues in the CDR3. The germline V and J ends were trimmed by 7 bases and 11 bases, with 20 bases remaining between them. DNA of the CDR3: TGCAGCGCCGGACAGCCTAATGAAGGGAAACTGTTTTTT. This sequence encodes CSAGQPNEGKLFF. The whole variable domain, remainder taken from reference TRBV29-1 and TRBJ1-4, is SAVISQKPSRDICQRGTSLTIQCQVDSQVTMMFWYRQQPGQSLTLIATANQGSEATYESGFVIDKFPISRPNLTFSTLTVSNMSPEDSSIYLCSAGQPNEGKLFFGSGTQLSVL.

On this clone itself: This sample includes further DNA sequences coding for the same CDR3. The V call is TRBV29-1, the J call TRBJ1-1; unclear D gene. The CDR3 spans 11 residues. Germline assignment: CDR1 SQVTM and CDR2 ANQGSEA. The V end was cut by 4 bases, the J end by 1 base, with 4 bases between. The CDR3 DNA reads TGCAGCGTTGTAGAGAACACTGAAGCTTTCTTT. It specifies CSVVENTEAFF.

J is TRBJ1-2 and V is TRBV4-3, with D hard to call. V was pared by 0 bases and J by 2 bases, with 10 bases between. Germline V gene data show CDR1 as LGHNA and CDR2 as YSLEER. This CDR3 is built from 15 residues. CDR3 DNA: TGCGCCAGCAGCCAAGATACCAGCCCCAACTATGGCTACACCTTC. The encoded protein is CASSQDTSPNYGYTF.

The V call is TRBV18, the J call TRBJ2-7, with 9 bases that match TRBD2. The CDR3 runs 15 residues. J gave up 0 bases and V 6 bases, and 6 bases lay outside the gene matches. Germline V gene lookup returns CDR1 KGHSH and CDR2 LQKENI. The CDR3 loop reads CASSPTSGPSYEQYF. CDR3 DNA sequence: TGTGCCAGCTCCCCGACTAGCGGTCCCTCCTACGAGCAGTACTTC.

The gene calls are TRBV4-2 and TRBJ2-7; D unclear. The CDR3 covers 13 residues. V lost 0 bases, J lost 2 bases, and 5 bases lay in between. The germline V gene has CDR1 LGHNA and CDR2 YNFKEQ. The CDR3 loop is CASSQDPTYEQYF. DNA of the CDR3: TGTGCCAGCAGCCAAGACCCGACCTACGAGCAGTACTTC.

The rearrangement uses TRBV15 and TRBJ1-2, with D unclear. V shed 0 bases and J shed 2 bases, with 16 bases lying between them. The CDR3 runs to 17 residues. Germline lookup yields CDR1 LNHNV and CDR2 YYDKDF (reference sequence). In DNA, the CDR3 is TGTGCCACCAGCAGAGAATCGTCAATGGGGAAGAACTATGGCTACACCTTC. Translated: CATSRESSMGKNYGYTF.

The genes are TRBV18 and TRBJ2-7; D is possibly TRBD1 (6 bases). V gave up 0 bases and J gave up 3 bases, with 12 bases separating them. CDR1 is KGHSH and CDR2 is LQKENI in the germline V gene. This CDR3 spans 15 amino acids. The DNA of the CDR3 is TGTGCCAGCTCACCACCCGCTGACAGGCTCTACGAGCAGTACTTC. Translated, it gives CASSPPADRLYEQYF.

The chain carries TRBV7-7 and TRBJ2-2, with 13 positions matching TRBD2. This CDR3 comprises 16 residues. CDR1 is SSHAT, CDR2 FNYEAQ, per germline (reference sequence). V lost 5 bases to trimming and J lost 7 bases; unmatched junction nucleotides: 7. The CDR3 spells CASSPGLAGAYGELFF. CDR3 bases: TGTGCCAGCAGCCCAGGACTAGCGGGAGCATACGGGGAGCTGTTTTTT. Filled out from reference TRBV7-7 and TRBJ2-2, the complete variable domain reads GAGVSQSPRYKVTKRGQDVTLRCDPISSHATLYWYQQALGQGPEFLTYFNYEAQPDKSGLPSDRFSAERPEGSISTLTIQRTEQRDSAMYRCASSPGLAGAYGELFFGEGSRLTVL.

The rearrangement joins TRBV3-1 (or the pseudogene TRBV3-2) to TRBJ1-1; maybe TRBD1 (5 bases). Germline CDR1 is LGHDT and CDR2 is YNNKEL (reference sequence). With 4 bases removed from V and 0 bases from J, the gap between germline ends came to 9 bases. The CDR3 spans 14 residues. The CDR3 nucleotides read TGTGCCAGCAGCCGAAAGACAGTGAACACTGAAGCTTTCTTT. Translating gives CASSRKTVNTEAFF.

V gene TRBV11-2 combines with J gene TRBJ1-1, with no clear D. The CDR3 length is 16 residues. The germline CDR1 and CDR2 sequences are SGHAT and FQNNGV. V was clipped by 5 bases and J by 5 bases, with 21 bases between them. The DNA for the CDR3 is TGTGCCAGCAGCCCCGACTTACACCGCAAACGGACTGAAGCTTTCTTT. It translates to CASSPDLHRKRTEAFF.

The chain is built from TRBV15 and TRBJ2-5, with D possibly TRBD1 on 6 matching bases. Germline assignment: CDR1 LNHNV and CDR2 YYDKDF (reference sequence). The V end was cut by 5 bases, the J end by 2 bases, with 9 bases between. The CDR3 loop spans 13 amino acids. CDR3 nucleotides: TGTGCCACCAGCGAGGGACATCAAGAGACCCAGTACTTC. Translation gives CATSEGHQETQYF.

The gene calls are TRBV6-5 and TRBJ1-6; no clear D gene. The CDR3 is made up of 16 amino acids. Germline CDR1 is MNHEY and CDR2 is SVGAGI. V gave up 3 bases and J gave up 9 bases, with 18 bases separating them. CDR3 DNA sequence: TGTGCCAGCAGTTATTCACCGGCCCCCTCAGGTTCACCCCTCCACTTT. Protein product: CASSYSPAPSGSPLHF.

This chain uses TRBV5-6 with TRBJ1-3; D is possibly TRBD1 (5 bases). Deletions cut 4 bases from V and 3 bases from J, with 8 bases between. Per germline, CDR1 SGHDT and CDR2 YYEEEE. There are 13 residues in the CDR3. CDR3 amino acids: CASSPGFGNTIYF. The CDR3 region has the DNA TGTGCCAGCAGCCCAGGGTTTGGAAACACCATATATTTT.

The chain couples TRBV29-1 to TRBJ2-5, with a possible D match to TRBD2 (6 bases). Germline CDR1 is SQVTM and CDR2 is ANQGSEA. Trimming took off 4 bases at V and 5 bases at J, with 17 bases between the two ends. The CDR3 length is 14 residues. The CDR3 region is CSVVGRSGGETQYF. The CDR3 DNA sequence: TGCAGCGTTGTAGGGAGGAGCGGCGGGGAGACCCAGTACTTC.